The source of this T cell receptor (beta chain) is a study of T cell responses to AZD1222 COVID-19 vaccine. Study results and caveats: Dominant CD4 TCR responses targeted spike regions 160-218 and 743-854. Just a handful of people given AZD1222 tested seropositive at baseline.

A note on this clone: Antigen specificity is unknown.

The method was immunoSEQ multiplex PCR; TCRdb's version includes in-frame clones alone and lacks a portion of them. This sample carries approximately 170,000 clones, about 92% of them seen once, and the ten largest clones take approximately 4%. Specimen: peripheral blood, collected on day 0 of AZD1222 vaccination. The receptor's source is an adult in good health.

CDR3 in DNA: TGTGCCAGCTCACCACGCTCAGGGCGAGAGACCCAGTACTTC. Its translation: CASSPRSGRETQYF. J is TRBJ2-5 and V is TRBV18, with D possibly being TRBD1 (5 bases). Germline V CDR1 and CDR2: KGHSH, LQKENI. The germline V and J ends were trimmed by 1 base and 4 bases, with 10 bases remaining between them. The CDR3 extends over 14 amino acids.